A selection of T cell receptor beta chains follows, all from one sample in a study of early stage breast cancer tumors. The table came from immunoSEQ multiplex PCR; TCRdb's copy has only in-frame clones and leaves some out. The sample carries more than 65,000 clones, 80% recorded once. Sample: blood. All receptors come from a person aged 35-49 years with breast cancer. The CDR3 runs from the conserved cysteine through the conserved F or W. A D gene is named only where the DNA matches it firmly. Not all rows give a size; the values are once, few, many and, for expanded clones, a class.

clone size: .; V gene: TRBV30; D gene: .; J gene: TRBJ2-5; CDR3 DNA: TGTGCCTGGAGTGGTTTGGGGACCCAGTACTTC; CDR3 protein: CAWSGLGTQYF
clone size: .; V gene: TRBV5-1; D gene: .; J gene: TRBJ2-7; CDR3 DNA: TGCGCCAGCAGCCCTGGGACATTGGCCTACGAGCAGTACTTC; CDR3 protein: CASSPGTLAYEQYF
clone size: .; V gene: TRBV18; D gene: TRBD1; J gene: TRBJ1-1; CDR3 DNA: TGTGCCAGCTCACCCGGGACAGGTAGGAACACTGAAGCTTTCTTT; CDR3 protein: CASSPGTGRNTEAFF
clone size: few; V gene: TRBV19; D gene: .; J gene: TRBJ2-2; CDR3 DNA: TGTGCCACCCGGCGGGGACATATGAACACCGGGGAGCTGTTTTTT; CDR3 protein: CATRRGHMNTGELFF
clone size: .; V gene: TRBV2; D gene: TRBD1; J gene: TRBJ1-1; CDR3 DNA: TGTGCCAGCAAGCGAGACAGGGACTGGACTGAAGCTTTCTTT; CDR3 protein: CASKRDRDWTEAFF
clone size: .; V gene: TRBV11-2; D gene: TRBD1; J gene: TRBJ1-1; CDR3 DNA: TGTGCCAGCAGCGGGGACAGGGTGAACACTGAAGCTTTCTTT; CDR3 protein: CASSGDRVNTEAFF
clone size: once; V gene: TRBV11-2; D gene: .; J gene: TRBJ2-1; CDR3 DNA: TGTGCCAGCAGCGACCGGGACGGAAACTACAATGAGCAGTTCTTC; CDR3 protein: CASSDRDGNYNEQFF
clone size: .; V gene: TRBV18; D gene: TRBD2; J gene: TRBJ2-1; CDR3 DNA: TGTGCCAGCTCACCACGTAGCGGGGAATACAATGAGCAGTTCTTC; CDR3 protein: CASSPRSGEYNEQFF
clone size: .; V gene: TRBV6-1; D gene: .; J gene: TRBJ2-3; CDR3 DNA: TGTGCCAGCAGTGAAGGGCTCACAGATACGCAGTATTTT; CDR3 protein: CASSEGLTDTQYF
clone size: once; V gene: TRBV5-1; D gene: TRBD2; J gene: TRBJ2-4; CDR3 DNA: TGCGCCAGCAGCTATCTAGCGGGGGACCCTTACAAAAACATTCAGTACTTC; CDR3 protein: CASSYLAGDPYKNIQYF
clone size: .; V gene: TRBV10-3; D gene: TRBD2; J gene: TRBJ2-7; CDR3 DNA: TGTGCCATCAGTGACGCCGGGACTAGCGGGCCCCATGGAGAGCAGTACTTC; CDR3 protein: CAISDAGTSGPHGEQYF
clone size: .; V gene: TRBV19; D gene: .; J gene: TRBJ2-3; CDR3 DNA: TGTGCCAGTAGAGGCGGAGGCACAGATACGCAGTATTTT; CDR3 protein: CASRGGGTDTQYF
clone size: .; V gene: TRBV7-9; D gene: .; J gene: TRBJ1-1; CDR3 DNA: TGTGCCAGCAGTGCCGGGACCAGGAACACTGAAGCTTTCTTT; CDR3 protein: CASSAGTRNTEAFF
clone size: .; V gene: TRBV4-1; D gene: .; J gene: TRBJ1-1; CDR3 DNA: TGCGCCAGCAGCCCCCCGTTCAACACTGAAGCTTTCTTT; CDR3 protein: CASSPPFNTEAFF
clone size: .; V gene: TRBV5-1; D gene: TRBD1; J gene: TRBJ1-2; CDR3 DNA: TGCGCCAGCAAAACAGGGGCGGAAGTAGACTATGGCTACACCTTC; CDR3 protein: CASKTGAEVDYGYTF
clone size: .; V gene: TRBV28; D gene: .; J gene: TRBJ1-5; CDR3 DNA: TGTGCCAGCAGCCTTGGGACCGAGGGGTATCAGCCCCAGCATTTT; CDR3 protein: CASSLGTEGYQPQHF
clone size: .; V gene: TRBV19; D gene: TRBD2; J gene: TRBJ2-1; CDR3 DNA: TGTGCCAGCACGGGACTAGCGGGAGCCTCGAGGCAGTTCTTC; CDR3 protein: CASTGLAGASRQFF
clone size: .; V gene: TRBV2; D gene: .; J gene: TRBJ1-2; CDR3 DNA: TGTGCCAGCACAAAAGCCCCGACCGACTACTATGGCTACACCTTC; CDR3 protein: CASTKAPTDYYGYTF
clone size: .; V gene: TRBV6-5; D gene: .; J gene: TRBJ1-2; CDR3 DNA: TGTGCCAGCAGTAAAGACGGGAACTATGGCTACACCTTC; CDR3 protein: CASSKDGNYGYTF
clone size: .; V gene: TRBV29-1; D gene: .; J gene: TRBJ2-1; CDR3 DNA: TGCAGCGTACAGGGATACAATGAGCAGTTCTTC; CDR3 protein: CSVQGYNEQFF
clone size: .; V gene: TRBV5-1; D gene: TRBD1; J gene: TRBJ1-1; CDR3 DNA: TGCGCCACCGCGCCAGGGACAGCGAACACTGAAGCTTTCTTT; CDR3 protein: CATAPGTANTEAFF
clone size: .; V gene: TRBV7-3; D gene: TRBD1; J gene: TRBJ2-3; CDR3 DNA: TGTGCCAGCGGGACAGGGAGCACAGATACGCAGTATTTT; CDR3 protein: CASGTGSTDTQYF
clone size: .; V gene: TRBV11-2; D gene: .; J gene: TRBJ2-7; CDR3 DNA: TGTGCCAGCAGCTTAGGGACTGGAGGGTATTCCTACGAGCAGTACTTC; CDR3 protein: CASSLGTGGYSYEQYF
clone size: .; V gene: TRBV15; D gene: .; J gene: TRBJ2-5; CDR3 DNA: TGTGCCACCAGTGATTACAGGGCTAGGGTGGAGACCCAGTACTTC; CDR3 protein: CATSDYRARVETQYF
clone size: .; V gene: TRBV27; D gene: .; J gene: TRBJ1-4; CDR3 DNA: TGTGCCAGCAGGGGGGTCACTAATGAAAAACTGTTTTTT; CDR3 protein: CASRGVTNEKLFF
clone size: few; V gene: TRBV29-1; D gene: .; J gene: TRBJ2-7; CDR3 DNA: TGCAGCGGCGGGACAACAAAGGGAGAGCAGTACTTC; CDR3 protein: CSGGTTKGEQYF
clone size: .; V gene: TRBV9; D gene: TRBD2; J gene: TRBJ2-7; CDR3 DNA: TGTGCCAGCAGCGTAACAGGACTAGAACACGAGCAGTACTTC; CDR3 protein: CASSVTGLEHEQYF
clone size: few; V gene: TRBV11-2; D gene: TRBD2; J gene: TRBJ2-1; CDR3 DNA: TGTGCCAGCAGCCAGACTAGCGGGGCCTACAATGAGCAGTTCTTC; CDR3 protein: CASSQTSGAYNEQFF
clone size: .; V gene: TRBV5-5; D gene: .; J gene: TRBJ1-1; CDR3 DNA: TGTGCCAGCAGCTTGGCCCCAGTAACAGCCGAAGCTTTCTTT; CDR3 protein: CASSLAPVTAEAFF
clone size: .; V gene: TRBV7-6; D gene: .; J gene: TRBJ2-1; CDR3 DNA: TGTGCCAGCAGCTATCTCCAGACTAGCTCCTACAATGAGCAGTTCTTC; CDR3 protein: CASSYLQTSSYNEQFF
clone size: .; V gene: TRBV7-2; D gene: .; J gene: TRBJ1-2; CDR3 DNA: TGTGCCAGCAGAATTACAGGGATCTATGGCTACACCTTC; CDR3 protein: CASRITGIYGYTF
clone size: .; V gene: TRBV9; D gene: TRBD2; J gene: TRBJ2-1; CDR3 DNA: TGTGCCAGCAGCGGTAGCGGGAGCACTACCAATGAGCAGTTCTTC; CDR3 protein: CASSGSGSTTNEQFF
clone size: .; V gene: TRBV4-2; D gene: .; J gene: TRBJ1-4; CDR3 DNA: TGTGCCAGCAGCCACCCAGACAGGGAAAAACTGTTTTTT; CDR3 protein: CASSHPDREKLFF
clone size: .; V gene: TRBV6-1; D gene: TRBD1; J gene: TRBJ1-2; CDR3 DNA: TGTGCCAGCAGTCCGGGACAGGGTCTTTATGGCTACACCTTC; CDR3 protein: CASSPGQGLYGYTF
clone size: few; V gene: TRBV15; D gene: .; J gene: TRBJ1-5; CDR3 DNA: TGTGCCACCAGCAGAGATCAACAGCCCCAGCATTTT; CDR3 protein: CATSRDQQPQHF
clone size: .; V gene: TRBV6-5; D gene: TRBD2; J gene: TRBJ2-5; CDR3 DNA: TGTGCCAGCAGTTTAACCGGGACTACATACTTC; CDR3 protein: CASSLTGTTYF
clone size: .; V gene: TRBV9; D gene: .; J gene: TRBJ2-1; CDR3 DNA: TGTGCCAGCAGCCCTGGTGGGAATGAGCAGTTCTTC; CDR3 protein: CASSPGGNEQFF
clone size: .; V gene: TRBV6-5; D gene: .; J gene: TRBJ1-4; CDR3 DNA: TGTGCCAGCAGTTACTCGAATGGCGGGGGGGAAAAACTGTTTTTT; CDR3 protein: CASSYSNGGGEKLFF
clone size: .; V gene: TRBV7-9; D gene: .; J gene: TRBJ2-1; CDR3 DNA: TGTGCCAGCAGCTTAGGGCTAGCCGACTACAATGAGCAGTTCTTC; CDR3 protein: CASSLGLADYNEQFF
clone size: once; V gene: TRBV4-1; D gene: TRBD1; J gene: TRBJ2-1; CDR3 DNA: TGCGCCAGCAGCCGAGGGACAGTCAATGAGCAGTTCTTC; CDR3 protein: CASSRGTVNEQFF
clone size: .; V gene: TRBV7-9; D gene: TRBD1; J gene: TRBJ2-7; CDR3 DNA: TGTGCCAGCAGCACTTTAACCCCGACAGGGACCTACGAGCAGTACTTC; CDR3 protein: CASSTLTPTGTYEQYF
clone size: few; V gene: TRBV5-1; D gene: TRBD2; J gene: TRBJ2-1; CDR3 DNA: TGCGCCAGCAGCTTGTTATCGCGGGAGAATTGGGACAATGAGCAGTTCTTC; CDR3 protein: CASSLLSRENWDNEQFF
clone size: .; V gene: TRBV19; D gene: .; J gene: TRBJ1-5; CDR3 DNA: TGTGCCAGTTCAGACAGCCCGAATCAGCCCCAGCATTTT; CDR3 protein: CASSDSPNQPQHF
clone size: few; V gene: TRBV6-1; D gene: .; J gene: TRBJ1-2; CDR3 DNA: TGTGCCAGCAGTCCGTCCTTCGGTGGCTACACCTTC; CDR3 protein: CASSPSFGGYTF
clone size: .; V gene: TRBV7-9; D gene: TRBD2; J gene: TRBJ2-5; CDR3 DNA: TGTGCCAGCAGCCCGAGGCGTCTAGCGGCCCAAGAGACCCAGTACTTC; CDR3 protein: CASSPRRLAAQETQYF
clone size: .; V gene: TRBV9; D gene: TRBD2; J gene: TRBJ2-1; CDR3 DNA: TGTGCCAGCAGCGTAGATGCGGGAGAGGTCTACAATGAGCAGTTCTTC; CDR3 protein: CASSVDAGEVYNEQFF
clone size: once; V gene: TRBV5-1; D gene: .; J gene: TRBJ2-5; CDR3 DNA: TGCGCCAGCAGTCCATTGACAGGGAGGCAAGAGACCCAGTACTTC; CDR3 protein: CASSPLTGRQETQYF
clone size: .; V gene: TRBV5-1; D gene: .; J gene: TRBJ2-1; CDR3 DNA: TGCGCCAGCAGCACTGACGGAAGCTCCTACAATGAGCAGTTCTTC; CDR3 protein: CASSTDGSSYNEQFF
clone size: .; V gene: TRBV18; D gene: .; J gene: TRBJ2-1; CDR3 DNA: TGTGCCAGCTCACCATCGCAGGGCAATTACAATGAGCAGTTCTTC; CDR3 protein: CASSPSQGNYNEQFF
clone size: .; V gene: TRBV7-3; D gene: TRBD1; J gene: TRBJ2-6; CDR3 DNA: TGTGCCAGCAGTCGACAGGGTGGCTATGGGGCCAACGTCCTGACTTTC; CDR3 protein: CASSRQGGYGANVLTF
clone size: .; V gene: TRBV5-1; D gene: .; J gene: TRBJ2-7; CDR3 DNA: TGCGCCAGCAGCTGTTACGAGCAGTACTTC; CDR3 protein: CASSCYEQYF
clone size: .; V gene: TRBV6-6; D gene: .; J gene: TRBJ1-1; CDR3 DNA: TGTGCCAGCAGTTACTCGGGGCGAGGCACTGAAGCTTTCTTT; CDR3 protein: CASSYSGRGTEAFF
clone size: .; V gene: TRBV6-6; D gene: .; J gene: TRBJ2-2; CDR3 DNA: TGTGCCAGCAGTTACTCGCCAGGGCCCACCGGGGAGCTGTTTTTT; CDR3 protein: CASSYSPGPTGELFF
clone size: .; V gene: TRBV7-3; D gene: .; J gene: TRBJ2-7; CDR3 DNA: TGTGCCAGCAGCTTAACAGGGGCTTCCTACGAGCAGTACTTC; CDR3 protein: CASSLTGASYEQYF
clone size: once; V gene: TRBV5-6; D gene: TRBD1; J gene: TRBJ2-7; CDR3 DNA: TGTGCCAGCAGCATAGGGACAGGGGTATACGAGCAGTACTTC; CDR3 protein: CASSIGTGVYEQYF
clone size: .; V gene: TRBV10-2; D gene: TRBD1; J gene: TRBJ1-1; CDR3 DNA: TGCGCCAGCAGTGGCCGACAGGGTGGGAACACTGAAGCTTTCTTT; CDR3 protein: CASSGRQGGNTEAFF
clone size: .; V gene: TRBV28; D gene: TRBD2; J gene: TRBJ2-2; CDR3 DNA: TGTGCCAGCAGTACGGGACAGGGACTAGCGGGATTCACCGGGGAGCTGTTTTTT; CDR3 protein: CASSTGQGLAGFTGELFF
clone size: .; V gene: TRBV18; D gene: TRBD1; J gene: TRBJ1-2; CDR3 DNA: TGTGCCAGCTCTCAAGACAGGGACTATGGCTACACCTTC; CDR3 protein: CASSQDRDYGYTF
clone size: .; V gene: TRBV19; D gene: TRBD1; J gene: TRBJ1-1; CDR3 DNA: TGTGCCAGTAGTCCTCGGACAGGGAACACTGAAGCTTTCTTT; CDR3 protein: CASSPRTGNTEAFF